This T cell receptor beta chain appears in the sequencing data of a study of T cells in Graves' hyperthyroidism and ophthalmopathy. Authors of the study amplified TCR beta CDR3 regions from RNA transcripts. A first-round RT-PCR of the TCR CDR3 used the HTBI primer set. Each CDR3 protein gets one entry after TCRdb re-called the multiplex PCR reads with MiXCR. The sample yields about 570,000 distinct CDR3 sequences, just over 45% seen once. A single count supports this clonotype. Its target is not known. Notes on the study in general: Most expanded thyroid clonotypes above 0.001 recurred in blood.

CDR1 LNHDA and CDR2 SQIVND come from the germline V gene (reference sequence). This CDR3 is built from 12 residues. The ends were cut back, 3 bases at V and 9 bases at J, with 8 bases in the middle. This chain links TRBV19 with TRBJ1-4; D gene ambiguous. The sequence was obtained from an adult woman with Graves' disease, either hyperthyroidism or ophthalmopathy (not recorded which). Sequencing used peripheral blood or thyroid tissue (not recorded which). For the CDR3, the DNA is TGTGCCAGTAGTATCGGTCGCAAAAAACTGTTTTTT. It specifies CASSIGRKKLFF.